This T cell receptor beta chain was found in a study of regulatory T cells in long-lasting Graves disease. Study-wide context: Graves' patients diagnosed newly had used antithyroid drugs under 3 months.

V trimming: 0 bases; J trimming: 3 bases; junction bases outside the gene matches: 6. CDR3 length: 16 residues. CDR1 and CDR2 from the germline V gene are SGHRS and YFSETQ. CDR3-region Arm-PCR and iRepertoire HTBI primers produced the TCR beta libraries. MiXCR, run by TCRdb on the multiplex PCR reads, gives a single entry per CDR3 protein. The repertoire holds about 380,000 distinct CDR3 sequences, roughly a sixth seen once, with about 24% in the top ten. Findings of the study overall: Persistent Graves' disease cases displayed lower TCR diversity than newly diagnosed ones. Whereas new patients shared 950 to 1,000 public clonotypes, persistent patients shared more, at some 2,700.

This clonotype was counted ten times or more. The antigen is not known. Noted time point: newly diagnosed GD, antithyroid drugs for less than 3 months. Preparation of the TCR library used RNA extracted from PBMCs. An endocrinology department in Xi'an, China, supplied the patients. The chain links TRBV5-1 to TRBJ2-1; TRBD2 agrees at 7 bases. The sample was peripheral blood mononuclear cells (PBMCs), taken at new diagnosis, from a patient treated with antithyroid drugs. This receptor was identified in a female donor with Graves disease. CDR3 sequence: CASSLGGDYRYNEQFF. DNA for the CDR3: TGCGCCAGCAGCTTGGGCGGGGACTACCGCTACAATGAGCAGTTCTTC.